This passage covers 5 T cell receptor beta chains from one sample sequenced in a study of OX40 agonist ivuxolimab in advanced cancers. The method was immunoSEQ multiplex PCR; TCRdb's version includes in-frame clones alone and lacks a portion of them. Of tens of thousands of clones in the sample, about four fifths were seen once. The sequenced sample was CD4+ or CD8+ T cells sorted from blood, obtained in a trial of the OX40 agonist ivuxolimab. These receptors were taken from an adult with an advanced solid tumor such as melanoma, head and neck, liver or kidney cancer.

This clone has just a few counts. DNA of the CDR3: TGTGCCATCAGTGAGTCGTCTCTGCAGGTATATGGCTACACCTTC. Residues: CAISESSLQVYGYTF. The chain has TRBV10-3 and TRBJ1-2; D gene uncertain. Trimming pared 0 bases from V and 5 bases from J, leaving 13 bases between. Germline lookup yields CDR1 ENHRY and CDR2 SYGVKD. The CDR3 totals 15 residues.

This clone was detected once. V is TRBV5-1 and J is TRBJ2-7; perhaps TRBD1 as D (5 bases). This CDR3 has 14 residues. CDR1 is SGHRS and CDR2 is YFSETQ in the germline V gene. The V end lost 0 bases, the J end lost 1 base, and 8 bases lay between the germline ends. This CDR3 reads CASSLGQGSYEQYF. The CDR3 DNA reads TGCGCCAGCAGCTTGGGCCAGGGATCCTACGAGCAGTACTTC.

This clone occurred once. The chain recombines TRBV21-1 with TRBJ1-5; TRBD1 is taken as the D call from the table, unchecked against the DNA. TRBV21-1 is a pseudogene locus. The CDR3 is made up of 18 amino acids. CDR3 DNA sequence: TGTGCCAGCACCCCATCGCGAGAGTGGGGCAATAGCAATCAGCCCCAGCATTTT. Protein product: CASTPSREWGNSNQPQHF.

This rearrangement joins TRBV28 to TRBJ2-1, with TRBD1 identical over 9 bases. The CDR3 loop spans 15 amino acids. The germline CDR1 and CDR2 sequences are MDHEN and SYDVKM. With 7 bases clipped from V and 4 bases from J, the junction kept 8 bases outside the gene matches. This CDR3 is CASTPGDRDYNEQFF. In DNA, the CDR3 is TGTGCCAGCACTCCGGGGGACAGGGATTACAATGAGCAGTTCTTC. Drawing the rest from reference TRBV28 and TRBJ2-1, the complete variable domain is DVKVTQSSRYLVKRTGEKVFLECVQDMDHENMFWYRQDPGLGLRLIYFSYDVKMKEKGDIPEGYSVSREKKERFSLILESASTNQTSMYLCASTPGDRDYNEQFFGPGTRLTVL.

The gene calls are TRBV6-5 and TRBJ2-1; D is uncertain. Germline assignment: CDR1 MNHEY and CDR2 SVGAGI. The CDR3 has 11 amino acids. The V end was cut by 4 bases, the J end by 3 bases, with 1 base between. The CDR3 loop reads CASSFYNEQFF. For the CDR3, the DNA is TGTGCCAGCAGTTTCTACAATGAGCAGTTCTTC.